These T cell receptor beta chains were read from a single sample in a study of long-term antiretroviral therapy in people with HIV. Clones were sequenced by immunoSEQ multiplex PCR, and TCRdb holds only the in-frame ones, with some missing. Here the sample spans about 33,000 clones, about 83% being singletons. The sequences come from unsorted PBMCs, collected 2 years after starting antiretroviral therapy. These receptors came from a woman in her fifties or sixties with HIV. The CDR3 runs from the conserved cysteine through the conserved F or W. A D gene is named only where the DNA matches it firmly. Size values are once, few and many counts, or a class for expanded clones, and some rows have none.

J gene | D gene | V gene | clone size | CDR3 DNA | CDR3 protein
TRBJ1-2 | - | TRBV19 | - | TGTGCCAGTTCGGACAGCAAAACATATGGCTACACCTTC | CASSDSKTYGYTF
TRBJ2-3 | TRBD2 | TRBV30 | - | TGTGCCTGGAGCACGACTAGCGGGGGTTCAGATACGCAGTATTTT | CAWSTTSGGSDTQYF
TRBJ1-6 | - | TRBV5-1 | - | TGCGCCAGCAGCTTGGAGAACTCCTATAATTCACCCCTCCACTTT | CASSLENSYNSPLHF
TRBJ2-7 | - | TRBV7-2 | - | TGTGCCAGCAGCCACTCTACAGGCGAGCAGTACTTC | CASSHSTGEQYF
TRBJ2-3 | TRBD2 | TRBV6-6 | - | TGTGCCAGCAGCCGCACCTTAGCGGGGGGTTTGGATACGCAGTATTTT | CASSRTLAGGLDTQYF
TRBJ2-4 | - | TRBV11-2 | once | TGTGCCAGCAGCTTAGCGGGGGGCGTAAAAATTCAGTACTTC | CASSLAGGVKIQYF
TRBJ1-2 | - | TRBV18 | few | TGTGCCAGCTCACCGGCGGAGGGCTACACCTTC | CASSPAEGYTF
TRBJ1-1 | - | TRBV4-1 | - | TGCGCCAGCAGCCAACGGGCGGCGCGGGGGAACACTGAAGCTTTCTTT | CASSQRAARGNTEAFF
TRBJ2-3 | - | TRBV29-1 | - | TGCAGCGTTGGTGTCAGGGGCCGCACAGATACGCAGTATTTT | CSVGVRGRTDTQYF
TRBJ2-1 | TRBD2 | TRBV7-8 | - | TGTGCCAGCAGCTTAGTTAGCGGGGGGAGTTACAATGAGCAGTTCTTC | CASSLVSGGSYNEQFF
TRBJ1-2 | TRBD1 | TRBV19 | - | TGTGCCAGTACCCGGACAGGGTATGGCTACACCTTC | CASTRTGYGYTF
TRBJ2-3 | - | TRBV7-3 | - | TGTGCCAGCAGCTTAAGGGCAGTTCCAGATACGCAGTATTTT | CASSLRAVPDTQYF
TRBJ1-1 | - | TRBV6-1 | once | TGTGCCAGCAGATTCGGTGAAGCTTTCTTT | CASRFGEAFF
TRBJ1-1 | - | TRBV7-2 | few | TGTGCCAGCAGCCCCGAACAGCTGAACACTGAAGCTTTCTTT | CASSPEQLNTEAFF
TRBJ1-1 | - | TRBV28 | - | TGTGCCAGCAGTTTTATCTCCCCAGATGAAGCTTTCTTT | CASSFISPDEAFF
TRBJ2-2 | TRBD2 | TRBV7-3 | few | TGTGCCAGCCGGCCCGGGACTAGCGGCACCGGGGAGCTGTTTTTT | CASRPGTSGTGELFF
TRBJ2-1 | TRBD2 | TRBV12-5 | - | TGTGCTAGTGGTTTGGTACCTGGGACTAGCGGGGCTTTAGGAGGGTCCTACAATGAGCAGTTCTTC | CASGLVPGTSGALGGSYNEQFF
TRBJ2-3 | - | TRBV13 | - | TGTGCCAGCAGCTTAGGGGCGAAAAGCACAGATACGCAGTATTTT | CASSLGAKSTDTQYF
TRBJ1-2 | - | TRBV4-2 | - | TGTGCCAGCAGCCAAGGAGGGCTTGGGGGCTACGGCTACACCTTC | CASSQGGLGGYGYTF
TRBJ2-1 | - | TRBV6-5 | once | TGTGCCAGCACCCCCTCTGTCTTGGGAAATGAGCAGTTCTTC | CASTPSVLGNEQFF
TRBJ2-1 | TRBD1 | TRBV19 | - | TGTGCCAGTAGTCTGCGGTGGGACAGGGGCTACAATGAGCAGTTCTTC | CASSLRWDRGYNEQFF
TRBJ2-3 | - | TRBV7-3 | - | TGTGCCAGCAGCTCCCTCCCTTCTAGCACAGATACGCAGTATTTT | CASSSLPSSTDTQYF
TRBJ1-3 | - | TRBV4-1 | - | TGCGCCAGCAGCCAAGTGAGGGACGGATCCCTCTCTGGAAACACCATATATTTT | CASSQVRDGSLSGNTIYF
TRBJ1-4 | - | TRBV11-2 | - | TGTGCCAGCAGCGCCACCGGGACGGCCTTCGAAAAACTGTTTTTT | CASSATGTAFEKLFF
TRBJ2-3 | TRBD1 | TRBV6-4 | - | TGTGCCAGCAGTGAAGGGACAGGGGTAGATACGCAGTATTTT | CASSEGTGVDTQYF
TRBJ1-6 | - | TRBV6-5 | - | TGTGCCAGCAGGGTCGGGTGGAATTCACCCCTCCACTTT | CASRVGWNSPLHF
TRBJ2-2 | - | TRBV29-1 | - | TGCAGCGTTGAAGCGCCGACTCTCAGGGGCGGGGAGCTGTTTTTT | CSVEAPTLRGGELFF
TRBJ1-1 | - | TRBV30 | - | TGTGCCTGGAGTGTAAGGGCAGCCTTAAACACTGAAGCTTTCTTT | CAWSVRAALNTEAFF
TRBJ1-6 | - | TRBV11-2 | once | TGTGCCAGCAGCCCCCCCGGTCTCGGGGGGGGTAATTCACCCCTCCACTTT | CASSPPGLGGGNSPLHF